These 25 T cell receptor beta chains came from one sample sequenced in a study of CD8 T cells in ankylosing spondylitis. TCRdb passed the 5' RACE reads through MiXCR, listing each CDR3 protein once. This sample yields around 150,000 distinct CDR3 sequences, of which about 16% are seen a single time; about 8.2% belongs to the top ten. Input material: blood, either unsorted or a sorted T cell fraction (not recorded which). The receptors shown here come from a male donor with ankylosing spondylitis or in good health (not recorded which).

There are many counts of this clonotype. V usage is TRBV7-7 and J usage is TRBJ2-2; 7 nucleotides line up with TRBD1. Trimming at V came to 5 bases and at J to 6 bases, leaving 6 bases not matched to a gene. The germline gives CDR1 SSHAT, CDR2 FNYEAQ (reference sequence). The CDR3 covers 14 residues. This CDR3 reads CASSRSQGAGELFF. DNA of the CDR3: TGTGCCAGCAGCAGATCGCAGGGGGCCGGGGAGCTGTTTTTT.

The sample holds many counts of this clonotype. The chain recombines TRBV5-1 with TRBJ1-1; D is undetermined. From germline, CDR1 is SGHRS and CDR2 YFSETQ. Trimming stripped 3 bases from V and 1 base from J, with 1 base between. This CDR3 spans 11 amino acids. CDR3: CASSSNTEAFF. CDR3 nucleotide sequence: TGCGCCAGCAGCTCGAACACTGAAGCTTTCTTT.

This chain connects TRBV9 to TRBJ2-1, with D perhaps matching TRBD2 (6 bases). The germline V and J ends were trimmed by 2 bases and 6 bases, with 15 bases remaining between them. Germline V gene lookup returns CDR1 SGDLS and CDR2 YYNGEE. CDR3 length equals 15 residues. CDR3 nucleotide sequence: TGTGCCAGCAGCGTCGGGGGAGGAAGTTTCAATGAGCAGTTCTTC. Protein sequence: CASSVGGGSFNEQFF.

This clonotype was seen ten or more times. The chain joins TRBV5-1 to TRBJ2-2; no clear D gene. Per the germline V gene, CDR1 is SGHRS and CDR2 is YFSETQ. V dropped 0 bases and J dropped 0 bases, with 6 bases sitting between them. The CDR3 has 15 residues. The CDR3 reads CASSLAGPNTGELFF. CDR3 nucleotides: TGCGCCAGCAGCTTGGCTGGGCCGAACACCGGGGAGCTGTTTTTT.

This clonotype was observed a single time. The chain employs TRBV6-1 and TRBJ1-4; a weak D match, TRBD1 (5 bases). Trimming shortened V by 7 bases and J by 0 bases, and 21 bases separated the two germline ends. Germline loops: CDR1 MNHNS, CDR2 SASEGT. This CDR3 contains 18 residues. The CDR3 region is CASKSPGRIVATNEKLFF. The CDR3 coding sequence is TGTGCCAGCAAATCCCCGGGGCGAATAGTTGCAACTAATGAAAAACTGTTTTTT.

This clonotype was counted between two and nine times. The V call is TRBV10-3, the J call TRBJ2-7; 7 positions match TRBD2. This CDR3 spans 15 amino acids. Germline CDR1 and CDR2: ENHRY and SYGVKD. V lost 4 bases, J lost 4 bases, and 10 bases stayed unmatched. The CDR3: CAISAPAAGVYEQYF. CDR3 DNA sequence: TGTGCCATCAGTGCCCCAGCGGCGGGAGTATACGAGCAGTACTTC.

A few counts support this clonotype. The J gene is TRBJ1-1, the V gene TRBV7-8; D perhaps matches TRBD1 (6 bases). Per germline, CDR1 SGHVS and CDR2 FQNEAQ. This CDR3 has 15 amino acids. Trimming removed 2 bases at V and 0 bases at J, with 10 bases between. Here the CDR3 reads CASSLSGDMNTEAFF. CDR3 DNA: TGTGCCAGCAGCTTATCGGGGGACATGAACACTGAAGCTTTCTTT.

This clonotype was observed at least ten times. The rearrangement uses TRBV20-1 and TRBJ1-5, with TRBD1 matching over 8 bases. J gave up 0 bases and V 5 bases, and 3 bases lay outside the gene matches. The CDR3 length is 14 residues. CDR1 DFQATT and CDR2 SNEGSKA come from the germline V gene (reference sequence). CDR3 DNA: TGCAGTGCTGGCAGGGGGCCTAGCAATCAGCCCCAGCATTTT. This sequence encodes CSAGRGPSNQPQHF.

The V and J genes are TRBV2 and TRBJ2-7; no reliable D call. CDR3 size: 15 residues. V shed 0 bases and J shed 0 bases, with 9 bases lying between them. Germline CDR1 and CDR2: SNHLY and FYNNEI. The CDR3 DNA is TGTGCCAGCAGTGAAGCTGTCCCGGTCTCCTACGAGCAGTACTTC. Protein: CASSEAVPVSYEQYF.

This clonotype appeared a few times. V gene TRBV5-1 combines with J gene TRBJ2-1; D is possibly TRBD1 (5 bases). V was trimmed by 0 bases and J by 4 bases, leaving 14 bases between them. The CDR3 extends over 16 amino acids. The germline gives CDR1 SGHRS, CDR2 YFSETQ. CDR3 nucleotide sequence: TGCGCCAGCAGCTTGGTTCTGACAGCCCTATACAATGAGCAGTTCTTC. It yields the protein CASSLVLTALYNEQFF.

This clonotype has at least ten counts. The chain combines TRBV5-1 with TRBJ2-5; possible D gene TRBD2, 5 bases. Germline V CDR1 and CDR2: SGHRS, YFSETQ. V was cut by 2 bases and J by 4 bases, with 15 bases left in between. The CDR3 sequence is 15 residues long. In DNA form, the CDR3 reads TGCGCCAGCAGCTTTGGTGGGAGTGGAGGAGAGACCCAGTACTTC. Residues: CASSFGGSGGETQYF.

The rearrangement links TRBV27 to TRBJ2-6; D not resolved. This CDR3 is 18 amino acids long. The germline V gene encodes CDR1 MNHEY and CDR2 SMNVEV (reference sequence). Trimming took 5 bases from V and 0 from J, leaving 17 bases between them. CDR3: CASSLEPAIHSGANVLTF. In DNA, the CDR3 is TGTGCCAGCAGTCTGGAGCCGGCTATCCACTCTGGGGCCAACGTCCTGACTTTC.

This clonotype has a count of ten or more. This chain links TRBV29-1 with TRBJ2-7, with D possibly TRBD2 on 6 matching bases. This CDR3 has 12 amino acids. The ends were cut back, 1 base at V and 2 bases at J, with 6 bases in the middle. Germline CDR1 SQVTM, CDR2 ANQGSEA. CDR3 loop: CSVEGGAYEQYF. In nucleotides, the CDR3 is TGCAGCGTTGAAGGCGGGGCCTACGAGCAGTACTTC.

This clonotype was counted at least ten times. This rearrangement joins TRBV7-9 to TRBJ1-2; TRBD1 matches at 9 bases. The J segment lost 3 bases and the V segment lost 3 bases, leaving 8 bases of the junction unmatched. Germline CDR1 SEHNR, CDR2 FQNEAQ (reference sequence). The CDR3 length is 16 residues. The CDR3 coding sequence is TGTGCCAGCAGCTTTCCCGGGACAGGGATTGACTATGGCTACACCTTC. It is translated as CASSFPGTGIDYGYTF.

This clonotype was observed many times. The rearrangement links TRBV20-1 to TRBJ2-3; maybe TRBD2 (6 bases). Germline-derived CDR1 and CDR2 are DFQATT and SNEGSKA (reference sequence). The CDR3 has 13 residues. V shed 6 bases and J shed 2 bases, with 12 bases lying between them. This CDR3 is CSADGDSTDTQYF. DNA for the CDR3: TGCAGTGCCGACGGGGACTCCACAGATACGCAGTATTTT.

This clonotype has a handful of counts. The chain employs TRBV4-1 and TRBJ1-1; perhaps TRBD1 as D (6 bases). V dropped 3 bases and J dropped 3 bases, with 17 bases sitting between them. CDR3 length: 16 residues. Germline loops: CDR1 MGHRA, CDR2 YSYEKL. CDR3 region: CASSHGQSGVDTEAFF. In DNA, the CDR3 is TGCGCCAGCAGCCACGGACAGTCCGGCGTGGACACTGAAGCTTTCTTT.

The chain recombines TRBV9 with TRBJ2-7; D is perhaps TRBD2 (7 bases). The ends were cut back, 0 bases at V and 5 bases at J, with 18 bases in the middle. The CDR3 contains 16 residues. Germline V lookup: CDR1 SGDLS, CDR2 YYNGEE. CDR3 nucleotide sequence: TGTGCCAGCAGCGTAGGGGGGGGTGTGCAGGGGAACGAGCAGTACTTC. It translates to CASSVGGGVQGNEQYF.

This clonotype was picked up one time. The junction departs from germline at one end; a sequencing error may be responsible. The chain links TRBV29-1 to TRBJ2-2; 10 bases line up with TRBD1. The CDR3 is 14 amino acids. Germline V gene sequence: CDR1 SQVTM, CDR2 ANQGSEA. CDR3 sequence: CSAEPGTGAGELFF. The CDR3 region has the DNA TGCAGCGCCGAACCGGGGACAGGGGCCGGGGAACTGTTTTTT.

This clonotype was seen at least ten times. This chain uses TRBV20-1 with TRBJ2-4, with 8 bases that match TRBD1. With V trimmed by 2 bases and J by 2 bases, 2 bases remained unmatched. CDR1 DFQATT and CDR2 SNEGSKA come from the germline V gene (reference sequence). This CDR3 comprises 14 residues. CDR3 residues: CSARPGGSKNIQYF. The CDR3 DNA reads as TGCAGTGCTAGACCAGGGGGCTCCAAAAACATTCAGTACTTC.

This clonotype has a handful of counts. The chain's CDR3 is CATRAALPYNSPLHF. The CDR3 nucleotides read TGTGCCACCCGGGCTGCTCTGCCTTATAATTCACCCCTCCACTTT. The genes are TRBV6-1 and TRBJ1-6, with D unclear. Germline V gives CDR1 MNHNS, CDR2 SASEGT. The CDR3 covers 15 residues. V was trimmed by 10 bases and J by 4 bases, leaving 17 bases between them.

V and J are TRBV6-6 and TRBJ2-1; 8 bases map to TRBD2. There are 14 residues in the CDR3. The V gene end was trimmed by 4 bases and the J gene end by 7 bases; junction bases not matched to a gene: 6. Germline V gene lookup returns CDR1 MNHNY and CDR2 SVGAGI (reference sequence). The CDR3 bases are TGTGCCAGCAGTTTGGGACTAGAAGTTAATGAGCAGTTCTTC. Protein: CASSLGLEVNEQFF.

CDR3 protein: CASSLGTGPDTQYF. The CDR3 DNA sequence: TGTGCCAGCAGTTTGGGGACCGGACCAGATACGCAGTATTTT. V usage is TRBV12-3 or TRBV12-4 and J usage is TRBJ2-3; D is tentatively TRBD1 or TRBD2 (5 bases each). Trimming left V 3 bases short and J 4 bases short, with 11 bases between. The CDR3 is 14 residues long.

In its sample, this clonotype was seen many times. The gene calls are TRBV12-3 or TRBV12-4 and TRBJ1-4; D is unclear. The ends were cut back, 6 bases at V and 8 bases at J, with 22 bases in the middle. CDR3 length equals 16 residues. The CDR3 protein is CASSLTGHGYEEKLFF. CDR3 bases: TGTGCCAGCAGCTTAACCGGGCATGGGTATGAGGAAAAACTGTTTTTT.

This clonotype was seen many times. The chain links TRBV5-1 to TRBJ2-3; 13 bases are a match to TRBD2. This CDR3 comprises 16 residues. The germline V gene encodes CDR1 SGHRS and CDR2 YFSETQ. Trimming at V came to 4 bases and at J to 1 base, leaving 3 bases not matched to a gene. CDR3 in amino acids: CASSLGLAGGTDTQYF. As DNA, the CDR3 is TGCGCCAGCAGCCTAGGACTAGCGGGAGGCACAGATACGCAGTATTTT.

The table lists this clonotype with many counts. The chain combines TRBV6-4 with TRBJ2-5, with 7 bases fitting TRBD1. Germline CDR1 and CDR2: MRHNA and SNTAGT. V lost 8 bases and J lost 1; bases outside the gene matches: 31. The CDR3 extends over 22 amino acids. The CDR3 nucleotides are TGTGCCAGCGACCACAACTACAGGGGTCGTCTTTTTCCGGCCCCGACCCAAGAGACCCAGTACTTC. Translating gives CASDHNYRGRLFPAPTQETQYF.